This T cell receptor (beta chain) was recorded in a study of OX40 agonist ivuxolimab in advanced cancers. Study details: Enrolled patients in dose escalation had cancers that were hepatocellular carcinoma, melanoma, renal cell or head and neck cancer. Notes on the study in general: Clonal expansion from baseline to week 6 occurred in both CD4+ and CD8+ T cells.

Sequencing was performed with immunoSEQ multiplex PCR; in TCRdb, only in-frame clones are kept and a portion is missing. The sample holds roughly 56,000 clones, 80% to 90% seen once. Autoimmune disease history or systemic immunosuppression led to patient exclusion. To note about this clone: Its antigen is undetermined.

This TCR derives from an adult with an advanced solid tumor such as melanoma, head and neck, liver or kidney cancer. The source was CD4+ or CD8+ T cells sorted from blood, collected in a trial of the OX40 agonist ivuxolimab.

The CDR3 region is CASSSPLAGGVKGKSYEQYF. CDR3 DNA sequence: TGTGCCAGCAGCTCCCCCTTGGCGGGGGGGGTCAAGGGGAAGTCCTACGAGCAGTACTTC. J is TRBJ2-7 and V is TRBV7-3; 9 nucleotides agree with TRBD2. The CDR3 covers 20 residues. The germline V gene encodes CDR1 SGHTA and CDR2 FQGTGA. With 4 bases clipped from V and 1 base from J, the junction kept 20 bases outside the gene matches.